These 26 T cell receptor beta chains were all obtained from the same sample, sequenced in a study of cytomegalovirus exposure and HLA in healthy donors. With 60 Vbeta and 13 Jbeta primers, the PCR was carried out. The assay was immunoSEQ multiplex PCR, and TCRdb's table has in-frame clones only and misses some. The sample holds 220,000 or so clones, 75% seen once. Sequencing used PBMCs. Receptors originate from a woman in her 30s in good health and CMV-seronegative.

This clone was observed a single time. The chain employs TRBV5-4 and TRBJ2-7; a weak D match, TRBD2 (7 bases). Trimming took 3 bases from V and 5 from J, leaving 18 bases between them. The germline CDR1 and CDR2 sequences are SGHNT and YYREEE (reference sequence). CDR3 length: 15 amino acids. The chain's CDR3 is CASSSGQRGTHEQYF. CDR3 sequence (DNA): TGTGCCAGCAGCTCAGGACAGCGGGGCACCCACGAGCAGTACTTC.

This clone has just a few counts. The chain links TRBV5-6 to TRBJ1-5; D might be TRBD1 (6 bases). CDR1 SGHDT and CDR2 YYEEEE come from the germline V gene. This CDR3 is 13 amino acids long. V lost 0 bases, J lost 5 bases, and 6 bases lay in between. CDR3 amino acids: CASSLGTDQPQHF. DNA for the CDR3: TGTGCCAGCAGCTTGGGGACAGATCAGCCCCAGCATTTT.

The V gene is TRBV4-2, the J gene TRBJ1-1, with D perhaps matching TRBD1 (6 bases). Per the germline V gene, CDR1 is LGHNA and CDR2 is YNFKEQ. CDR3 length equals 13 residues. V lost 1 base and J lost 7, with 10 bases in between. Here the CDR3 reads CASSQGLDSEAFF. CDR3 nucleotide sequence: TGTGCCAGCAGCCAAGGGCTGGACAGTGAAGCTTTCTTT.

The V and J genes are TRBV10-2 and TRBJ2-1; TRBD2 agrees at 13 bases. The CDR3 consists of 14 residues. V gave up 8 bases and J gave up 6 bases; unmatched junction bases: 4. Per germline, CDR1 WSHSY and CDR2 SAAADI. In DNA form, the CDR3 reads TGCGCCAGCGGGACTAGCGGGACTTCCAATGAGCAGTTCTTC. Its translation is CASGTSGTSNEQFF.

This clone was observed a few times. V is TRBV30 and J is TRBJ1-4; 9 bases agree with TRBD1. Per the germline V gene, CDR1 is GTSNPN and CDR2 is SVGIG (reference sequence). With 2 bases clipped from V and 4 bases from J, the junction kept 2 bases outside the gene matches. This CDR3 has 14 amino acids. Written as DNA, the CDR3 is TGTGCCTGGAGTAAGGGACAGGGTAATGAAAAACTGTTTTTT. Protein product: CAWSKGQGNEKLFF.

The V call is TRBV25-1, the J call TRBJ2-1; TRBD2 is a possible D gene (6 bases). The V and J ends lost 6 bases and 0 bases respectively, with 12 bases between them. There are 15 residues in the CDR3. Germline CDR1 MGHDK, CDR2 SYGVNS. CDR3 sequence (DNA): TGTGCCAGCAGGTCGCGGGAAAGCTCCTACAATGAGCAGTTCTTC. The encoded protein is CASRSRESSYNEQFF.

In its sample, this clone was seen a few times. Other DNA sequences in this specimen translate into the identical CDR3. The J gene is TRBJ1-1, the V gene TRBV19, with a tentative D call TRBD1 (6 bases). The germline V gene encodes CDR1 LNHDA and CDR2 SQIVND (reference sequence). This CDR3 has 14 amino acids. Trimming removed 5 bases from V and 3 bases from J, with 13 bases in between. The CDR3 DNA follows: TGTGCCAGTAGTCAGCAAGGGGGGGACACTGAAGCTTTCTTT. Encoded protein: CASSQQGGDTEAFF.

This clone appeared a single time. V usage is TRBV7-9 and J usage is TRBJ1-4; TRBD1 is a possible D gene (5 bases). Germline V gene sequence: CDR1 SEHNR, CDR2 FQNEAQ (reference sequence). The CDR3 extends over 13 amino acids. V was clipped by 3 bases and J by 9 bases, with 11 bases between them. Here the CDR3 DNA reads TGTGCCAGCAGCTTGCAGGGTATCCAAAAACTGTTTTTT. Translating gives CASSLQGIQKLFF. Drawing the rest from reference TRBV7-9 and TRBJ1-4, the complete variable domain is DTGVSQNPRHKITKRGQNVTFRCDPISEHNRLYWYRQTLGQGPEFLTYFQNEAQLEKSRLLSDRFSAERPKGSFSTLEIQRTEQGDSAMYLCASSLQGIQKLFFGSGTQLSVL.

The V gene is TRBV7-6, the J gene TRBJ1-1, with unresolved D. Germline V gene sequence: CDR1 SGHVS, CDR2 FNYEAQ. This CDR3 contains 15 residues. The germline V and J ends were trimmed by 3 bases and 1 base, with 12 bases remaining between them. The CDR3 DNA reads TGTGCCAGCAGCTTGGCACCGGCGGGGAACACTGAAGCTTTCTTT. This codes for CASSLAPAGNTEAFF.

The chain links TRBV18 to TRBJ1-2; 12 bases are shared with TRBD1. This CDR3 contains 18 residues. Losses at the gene ends were 2 bases for V and 4 bases for J; bases not matched to a gene: 11. The germline V gene has CDR1 KGHSH and CDR2 LQKENI. Written as DNA, the CDR3 is TGTGCCAGCTCACCAACCACCGGGACAGGGGGCTCGAGCTATGGCTACACCTTC. It codes for CASSPTTGTGGSSYGYTF.

This chain uses TRBV6-5 with TRBJ1-2; 10 nucleotides line up with TRBD1. CDR1 is MNHEY, CDR2 SVGAGI, per germline. With V trimmed by 5 bases and J by 2 bases, 5 bases remained unmatched. The CDR3 totals 15 residues. CDR3 sequence (DNA): TGTGCCAGCAGTGGGAGGACAGGGGGGAACTATGGCTACACCTTC. Translating it yields CASSGRTGGNYGYTF.

J is TRBJ2-7 and V is TRBV5-8, with TRBD1 matching 7 bases. CDR1 and CDR2 (germline): SGHTS, YDEGEE. J gave up 6 bases and V 2 bases, and 14 bases lay outside the gene matches. The CDR3 covers 16 residues. CDR3 residues: CASSFPPGRQGPEQYF. The CDR3 DNA reads as TGTGCCAGCAGCTTCCCACCGGGACGACAGGGCCCCGAGCAGTACTTC. Using reference TRBV5-8 and TRBJ2-7 for the parts outside the CDR3, the full variable domain is EAGVTQSPTHLIKTRGQQATLRCSPISGHTSVYWYQQALGLGLQFLLWYDEGEERNRGNFPPRFSGRQFPNYSSELNVNALELEDSALYLCASSFPPGRQGPEQYFGPGTRLTVT.

This chain joins TRBV9 and TRBJ1-6; D possibly corresponds to TRBD1 (6 bases). The CDR3 runs to 15 residues. Per the germline V gene, CDR1 is SGDLS and CDR2 is YYNGEE. V gave up 4 bases and J gave up 7 bases, with 15 bases separating them. The CDR3 nucleotides read TGTGCCAGCAGCTACCGGGACACTAGAAATTCACCCCTCCACTTT. It yields the protein CASSYRDTRNSPLHF.

The V and J genes are TRBV6-5 and TRBJ1-5, with D maybe TRBD1 (6 bases). The V gene lost 3 bases and the J gene lost 5 bases, with 11 bases spanning the gap. The CDR3 runs 14 residues. Per the germline V gene, CDR1 is MNHEY and CDR2 is SVGAGI. In DNA form, the CDR3 reads TGTGCCAGCAGTTATTGGGCAGGGGATCAGCCCCAGCATTTT. This translates into CASSYWAGDQPQHF.

In this sample, this clone turned up a few times. J is TRBJ2-2 and V is TRBV7-8, with 10 bases fitting TRBD2. J lost 4 bases, V lost 4 bases, and 9 bases had no gene match. Germline CDR1 is SGHVS and CDR2 is FQNEAQ. The CDR3 sequence is 17 residues long. DNA for the CDR3: TGTGCCAGCAGCTCCAGCGGGAGGGCCTATGTCACCGGGGAGCTGTTTTTT. It is translated as CASSSSGRAYVTGELFF.

The chain recombines TRBV30 with TRBJ2-3; D remains ambiguous. V was cut by 3 bases and J by 1 base, with 11 bases left in between. From germline, CDR1 is GTSNPN and CDR2 SVGIG (reference sequence). The CDR3 is made up of 14 amino acids. In DNA, the CDR3 is TGTGCCTGGAGCGCGAGGAAGGGCACAGATACGCAGTATTTT. As protein: CAWSARKGTDTQYF.

The chain is built from TRBV6-5 and TRBJ1-1; D is ambiguous. V was pared by 2 bases and J by 5 bases, with 12 bases between. This CDR3 has 14 amino acids. Germline assignment: CDR1 MNHEY and CDR2 SVGAGI. The CDR3 DNA reads as TGTGCCAGCAGTTACAATTGGGCCAGGACTGAAGCTTTCTTT. Translated: CASSYNWARTEAFF.

The rearrangement joins TRBV9 to TRBJ1-1, with a weak D call TRBD1 (6 bases). The CDR3 runs to 14 residues. Germline loops: CDR1 SGDLS, CDR2 YYNGEE. V was pared by 6 bases and J by 5 bases, with 17 bases between. In DNA, the CDR3 is TGTGCCAGCACCCAGAGGGGGGGGCTTACTGAAGCTTTCTTT. Translated: CASTQRGGLTEAFF.

This chain joins TRBV6-6 and TRBJ2-5; tentative D call: TRBD2 (6 bases). Trimming took off 7 bases at V and 5 bases at J, with 14 bases between the two ends. The V gene's germline CDR1 is MNHNY and CDR2 SVGAGI (reference sequence). The CDR3 contains 13 residues. As DNA, the CDR3 is TGTGCCAGCAAAGATGTGGGGAGGGAGACCCAGTACTTC. Encoded protein: CASKDVGRETQYF.

V and J are TRBV19 and TRBJ2-1, with TRBD2 matching over 8 bases. This CDR3 has 15 residues. Germline assignment: CDR1 LNHDA and CDR2 SQIVND (reference sequence). The ends lost 0 bases at V and 8 bases at J; junction bases unmatched: 6. The CDR3 loop reads CASSIDHSGSYEQFF. The CDR3 DNA sequence: TGTGCCAGTAGTATAGACCACAGCGGGAGCTATGAGCAGTTCTTC.

The V and J genes are TRBV6-1 and TRBJ2-5; TRBD2 matches 9 bases. The ends lost 5 bases at V and 2 bases at J; junction bases unmatched: 6. CDR3 length: 15 amino acids. Looked up from germline, CDR1 is MNHNS and CDR2 is SASEGT. CDR3 DNA sequence: TGTGCCAGCAGTTGGGCGGGAGGGCTACAAGAGACCCAGTACTTC. This encodes CASSWAGGLQETQYF.

The chain recombines TRBV27 with TRBJ2-1; 13 nucleotides match TRBD2. Trimming cost V 7 bases and J 0 bases; bases outside gene matches: 12. CDR1 and CDR2 (germline): MNHEY, SMNVEV (reference sequence). This CDR3 has 19 residues. The CDR3 is CASTLIRTSGGSSYNEQFF. The CDR3 DNA follows: TGTGCCAGCACTCTGATAAGGACTAGCGGGGGTAGCTCCTACAATGAGCAGTTCTTC.

The J gene is TRBJ2-7, the V gene TRBV6-6; 7 nucleotides agree with TRBD1. The CDR3 length is 14 residues. V lost 6 bases to trimming and J lost 2 bases; unmatched junction nucleotides: 7. Germline lookup yields CDR1 MNHNY and CDR2 SVGAGI (reference sequence). The CDR3 DNA is TGTGCCAGCAGCCCCGACAGGGCGACCTACGAGCAGTACTTC. This codes for CASSPDRATYEQYF.

The rearrangement links TRBV5-6 to TRBJ2-6, with a weak D call TRBD1 (6 bases). Germline assignment: CDR1 SGHDT and CDR2 YYEEEE. V lost 0 bases and J 0 bases, leaving 13 bases between the germline ends. CDR3 length: 18 residues. This CDR3 is CASSLAVDRTSGANVLTF. CDR3 nucleotides: TGTGCCAGCAGCTTGGCCGTCGACAGGACCTCTGGGGCCAACGTCCTGACTTTC.

This clone showed up just a few times. The chain recombines TRBV7-9 with TRBJ1-2; TRBD1 agrees at 12 bases. From germline, CDR1 is SEHNR and CDR2 FQNEAQ (reference sequence). J gave up 2 bases and V 5 bases, and 9 bases lay outside the gene matches. This CDR3 has 17 residues. In DNA, the CDR3 is TGTGCCAGCAGCGATACCGGGACAGGGGGCCGGAACTATGGCTACACCTTC. As protein: CASSDTGTGGRNYGYTF.

The V gene is TRBV15, the J gene TRBJ1-2; no definite D call. CDR1 is LNHNV and CDR2 is YYDKDF in the germline V gene (reference sequence). Trimming shortened V by 4 bases and J by 4 bases, and 16 bases separated the two germline ends. CDR3 length equals 15 residues. CDR3 in amino acids: CATSMEDGLVYGYTF. CDR3 in DNA: TGTGCCACCAGCATGGAGGACGGGCTGGTCTATGGCTACACCTTC.